Each of the 15 T cell receptor beta chains below was sequenced from the same sample in a study of blood T cells in healthy people across ages (dated by TCRdb to about 2015). Receptor libraries were prepared by 5' RACE. Sequenced using an Illumina HiSeq 2500. The second PCR ran for about 6 to 11 cycles and used a J-beta primer mix along with a sample-barcoded 5' primer. TCRdb reprocessed the public reads (quality trimming at Q25 with fastp, clone calling with MiXCR) and kept in-frame beta chains. For every CDR3 protein sequence, its rows merge into one entry that carries the most common genes and DNA. This sample gives some 1 million distinct CDR3 sequences in total; under 45% of them show up just once. The ten largest clones add up to under 20% of the sample. Source material: blood. The origin of the receptors is a woman in her fifties or sixties in good health.

The chain has TRBV2 and TRBJ1-1; D possibly corresponds to TRBD1 (5 bases). CDR1 SNHLY and CDR2 FYNNEI come from the germline V gene. The length of the CDR3 is 15 residues. The V end was cut by 6 bases, the J end by 5 bases, with 19 bases between. DNA of the CDR3: TGTGCCAGCAGCGGCCTCAATTCCCAGGGTACTGAAGCTTTCTTT. Its protein is CASSGLNSQGTEAFF.

This clonotype has ten or more counts. The rearrangement links TRBV27 to TRBJ1-1, with D possibly being TRBD1 (6 bases). There are 14 residues in the CDR3. CDR1 MNHEY and CDR2 SMNVEV come from the germline V gene (reference sequence). Trimming took off 6 bases at V and 4 bases at J, with 15 bases between the two ends. This chain's CDR3 is CASSLNRAVTEAFF. Here the CDR3 DNA reads TGTGCCAGCAGCCTAAACAGGGCGGTCACTGAAGCTTTCTTT.

The chain uses TRBV21-1 and TRBJ2-3; no DNA check was done on the table's D call, TRBD2. TRBV21-1 is noted as a pseudogene. The CDR3 sequence is 16 residues long. The CDR3: CASSRQLAGGQDTQYF. The DNA for the CDR3 is TGTGCCAGCAGCCGCCAACTAGCGGGAGGGCAAGATACGCAGTATTTT.

CDR3: CSASFPSGGIYGYTF. DNA for the CDR3: TGCAGTGCTAGTTTTCCATCGGGAGGGATATATGGCTACACCTTC. The V call is TRBV20-1, the J call TRBJ1-2; D remains unclear. CDR1 and CDR2 from the germline V gene are DFQATT and SNEGSKA (reference sequence). This CDR3 has 15 residues. Trimming removed 3 bases at V and 5 bases at J, with 19 bases between.

CDR3 amino acids: CASSPPPGDYEQYF. CDR3 coding DNA: TGTGCCAGCTCACCACCACCAGGGGACTACGAGCAGTACTTC. The V gene is TRBV18, the J gene TRBJ2-7, with D perhaps TRBD1 (6 bases). The ends were cut back, 0 bases at V and 3 bases at J, with 9 bases in the middle. This CDR3 is 14 amino acids long. Germline V CDR1 and CDR2: KGHSH, LQKENI.

A few counts support this clonotype. A much bigger clone sits one base away, suggesting this may be a read error. The V gene is TRBV29-1, the J gene TRBJ2-7, with 8 positions matching TRBD1. This CDR3 is 14 amino acids long. V shed 0 bases, J shed 9 bases, and the junction held 10 bases outside the gene matches. CDR1 is SQVTM and CDR2 is ANQGSEA in the germline V gene. CDR3 DNA: TGCAGCGTTGAAGATCCCGGACAGGGCCACGCGCAGTACTTC. This encodes CSVEDPGQGHAQYF.

This clonotype occurred a few times. V gene TRBV6-6 combines with J gene TRBJ2-3, with TRBD1 matching over 7 bases. This CDR3 contains 14 residues. Germline V gives CDR1 MNHNY, CDR2 SVGAGI (reference sequence). V shed 10 bases, J shed 6 bases, and the junction held 13 bases outside the gene matches. CDR3 protein: CATKETGTGDTQYF. DNA of the CDR3: TGTGCCACCAAGGAGACAGGGACGGGCGATACGCAGTATTTT.

This rearrangement joins TRBV29-1 to TRBJ2-1; TRBD1 is a possible D gene (6 bases). The J call could be wrong; TRBJ2-7 is a better fit for the DNA end. The CDR3 spans 12 residues. From germline, CDR1 is SQVTM and CDR2 ANQGSEA. CDR3 residues: CSVDTGFNEQYF. The DNA for the CDR3 is TGCAGCGTTGACACAGGGTTCAACGAGCAGTACTTC.

This clonotype showed up many times. CDR3 nucleotides: TGTGCCAGCAGTTATCAGGGACTAGAAAGTGGGGCCAACGTCCTGACTTTC. Its translation is CASSYQGLESGANVLTF. V usage is TRBV6-2 or TRBV6-3 and J usage is TRBJ2-6; 8 bases align to TRBD2. There are 17 residues in the CDR3. CDR1 MNHEY and CDR2 SVGEGT come from the germline V gene. With 3 bases clipped from V and 3 bases from J, the junction kept 7 bases outside the gene matches.

The chain combines TRBV13 with TRBJ2-4, with TRBD1 matching over 9 bases. The J call may be wrong; the DNA end is better matched by TRBJ2-7. Germline lookup yields CDR1 PRHDT and CDR2 FYEKMQ (reference sequence). The CDR3 has 15 residues. For the CDR3, the DNA is TGTGCCAGCAGCCCCCCCACCGGACAGGGGAACGAGCAGTACTTC. Translation gives CASSPPTGQGNEQYF.

The chain has TRBV11-2 and TRBJ2-1; 8 nucleotides align to TRBD2. Germline V gives CDR1 SGHAT, CDR2 FQNNGV. Trimming took 5 bases from V and 4 from J; bases not matched to a gene: 10. CDR3 length: 16 amino acids. CDR3 nucleotides: TGTGCCAGCAGCCCGGCAGCGGGAGTGGGTTACAATGAGCAGTTCTTC. Translation gives CASSPAAGVGYNEQFF. The full variable domain, completed using reference TRBV11-2 and TRBJ2-1, is EAGVAQSPRYKIIEKRQSVAFWCNPISGHATLYWYQQILGQGPKLLIQFQNNGVVDDSQLPKDRFSAERLKGVDSTLKIQPAKLEDSAVYLCASSPAAGVGYNEQFFGPGTRLTVL.

Notes on this clonotype: This clone may be a read error of a much larger clone one base away. The chain combines TRBV29-1 with TRBJ2-1; possibly TRBD1 or TRBD2 for D (5 bases each). The CDR3 is 15 amino acids. The ends were cut back, 0 bases at V and 13 bases at J, with 22 bases in the middle. The germline V gene encodes CDR1 SQVTM and CDR2 ANQGSEA. In DNA form, the CDR3 reads TGCAGCGTTGAAGATAGTACCCCGGGGCTCGAGACCCAGTTCTTC. Translation gives CSVEDSTPGLETQFF.

A few counts support this clonotype. This chain links TRBV7-9 with TRBJ2-5; 8 positions agree with TRBD2. Germline CDR1 SEHNR, CDR2 FQNEAQ (reference sequence). The CDR3 is 14 residues long. Germline trimming cut 4 bases from V and 3 bases from J; bases unmatched to any gene: 4. The CDR3 here is CASSSTSGKETQYF. The CDR3, as DNA: TGTGCCAGCAGCTCCACTAGCGGCAAAGAGACCCAGTACTTC.

This clonotype was recorded a few times. This chain uses TRBV10-3 with TRBJ2-5; D ambiguous. In germline, CDR1 is ENHRY, CDR2 SYGVKD. The CDR3 loop spans 13 amino acids. Trimming stripped 7 bases from V and 4 bases from J, with 13 bases between. The CDR3 here is CAIMGGGAETQYF. CDR3 nucleotides: TGTGCCATCATGGGTGGCGGAGCAGAGACCCAGTACTTC.

The chain carries TRBV4-1 and TRBJ2-3, with a tentative D call TRBD2 (5 bases). The CDR3 totals 15 residues. Germline V CDR1 and CDR2: MGHRA, YSYEKL. Trimming left V 1 base short and J 1 base short, with 9 bases between. The CDR3 DNA is TGCGCCAGCAGCCAAGTCCGGGGAGGCACAGATACGCAGTATTTT. Translation: CASSQVRGGTDTQYF.